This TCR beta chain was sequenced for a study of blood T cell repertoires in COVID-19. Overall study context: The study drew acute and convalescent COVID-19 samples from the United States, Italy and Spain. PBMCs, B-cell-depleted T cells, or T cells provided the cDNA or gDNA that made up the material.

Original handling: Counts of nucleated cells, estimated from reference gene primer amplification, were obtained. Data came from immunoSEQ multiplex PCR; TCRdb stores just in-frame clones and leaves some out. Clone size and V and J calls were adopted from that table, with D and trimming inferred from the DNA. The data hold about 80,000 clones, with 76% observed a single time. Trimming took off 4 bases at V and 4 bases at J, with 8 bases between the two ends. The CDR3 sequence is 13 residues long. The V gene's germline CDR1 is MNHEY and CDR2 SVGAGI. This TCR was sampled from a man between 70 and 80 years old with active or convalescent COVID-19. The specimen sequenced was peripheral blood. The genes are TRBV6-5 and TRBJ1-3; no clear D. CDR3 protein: CASSSEGGNTIYF. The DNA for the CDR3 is TGTGCCAGCAGTTCAGAGGGCGGAAACACCATATATTTT.